Listed below are T cell receptor beta chains from one sample, sequenced in a study of blood T cells in healthy people across ages. TCRdb recomputed calls from the 5' RACE reads with MiXCR, one row per CDR3 protein. The repertoire holds more than 900,000 distinct CDR3 sequences, with approximately 25% as singletons. These data also featured in a second study, about T cells of mothers and their children.

Sequencing was done on a sample of blood. Receptors were obtained from a girl aged 2 to 10 in good health. Each CDR3 is given with its conserved first and last residue. D genes are given only for firm matches. Rows give clone size only sometimes, using once, few, many, or a class for an expanded clone.

V	J	size	D	DNA	CDR3
TRBV20-1	TRBJ1-2	few	.	TGCAGTGCTAGAGATCTAGGGCAGGCTAATCCGCCGAACCCGTATGGCTACACCTTC	CSARDLGQANPPNPYGYTF
TRBV20-1	TRBJ1-2	.	.	TGTTTCAATACGGTTGTGAACTCCCTCTATGGCTACACCTTC	CFNTVVNSLYGYTF
TRBV27	TRBJ1-1	.	TRBD1	TGTGCCAGCAGTTTTGGAATCCAGGGGGTTGAAGCTTTCTTT	CASSFGIQGVEAFF
TRBV4-3	TRBJ2-7	few	TRBD2	TGCGCCAGCAGCCCGTTAGCGGGGACGGCCTACGAGCAGTACTTC	CASSPLAGTAYEQYF
TRBV21-1	TRBJ2-7	few	.	TGTGCCAGCATCCTACGAGAGCTTAACTCCTACGAGCAGTACTTC	CASILRELNSYEQYF
TRBV7-8	TRBJ2-5	.	.	TGTGCCAGCAGCTCACGGACACCCGAAGAGACCCAGTACTTC	CASSSRTPEETQYF
TRBV6-1	TRBJ1-2	.	.	TGTGCCAGCAGACCCGAGAACAGCAATGGCTACACCTTC	CASRPENSNGYTF
TRBV6-2/TRBV6-3	TRBJ2-1	.	.	TGTGCCAGCAGTCGGGACCTATCTATGGGTGAGCAGTTCTTC	CASSRDLSMGEQFF
TRBV7-9	TRBJ2-7	.	.	TGTGCCAGCAGCCAGCAACTGGGGCAAAAGGCGTACGAGCAGTACTTC	CASSQQLGQKAYEQYF
TRBV20-1	TRBJ2-1	few	.	TGCAGTGCTAGGGATTTGACGGGCCCGACTAACGGTGAGCAGTTCTTC	CSARDLTGPTNGEQFF
TRBV5-1	TRBJ2-5	few	TRBD2	TGCGCCAGCAACCAGGGCGGGGGTGATGAGACCCAGTACTTC	CASNQGGGDETQYF
TRBV3-1	TRBJ2-1	.	.	TGTGCCAGCAGCCAAGCAGGGCTCTACAATGAGCAGTTCTTC	CASSQAGLYNEQFF
TRBV12-3/TRBV12-4	TRBJ2-5	few	TRBD1	TGTGCCAGCAGTTTTTGGGGACAGCCGAACCAAGAGACCCAGTACTTC	CASSFWGQPNQETQYF
TRBV28	TRBJ1-5	few	.	TGTGCCAGCAGTCCCAGACAGGGCAATCAGCCCCAGCATTTT	CASSPRQGNQPQHF
TRBV23-1	TRBJ2-5	once	.	TGCGCCAGCAGTCAATCTGAGGGTCGAGAGACCCAGTACTTC	CASSQSEGRETQYF
TRBV15	TRBJ2-1	few	.	TGTGCCACCAGCAACGGACTCACGAGCTCCTACAATGAGCAGTTCTTC	CATSNGLTSSYNEQFF
TRBV12-3/TRBV12-4	TRBJ1-3	.	.	TGTGCCAGCAGTTTTTCCGGCCCGCCTGGAAACACCATATATTTT	CASSFSGPPGNTIYF
TRBV7-9	TRBJ2-4	.	.	TGTGCCAGCAGCTTGGTTCGAGAAAACATTCAGTACTTC	CASSLVRENIQYF
TRBV13	TRBJ2-7	.	.	TGTGCCAGCAGCGATCGGACAGCCTCCTACGAGCAGTACTTC	CASSDRTASYEQYF
TRBV12-3/TRBV12-4	TRBJ1-1	.	.	TGTGCCAGCAGTGGGGTCTCCGGGGACACTGAAGCTTTCTTT	CASSGVSGDTEAFF
TRBV6-1	TRBJ1-2	.	.	TGTGCCAGCAGTGAAAAATACAGTGCCCCATTCGATGGCTACACCTTC	CASSEKYSAPFDGYTF
TRBV14	TRBJ2-5	.	.	TGTGCCAGCAGCCAATTCCAGGGGATGGAGACCCAGTACTTC	CASSQFQGMETQYF
TRBV20-1	TRBJ2-5	few	TRBD2	TGCAGTGCTAGTGCTTGGGAGGCTAGCGGTCAGTGGCAAGAGACCCAGTACTTC	CSASAWEASGQWQETQYF
TRBV6-1	TRBJ1-6	few	.	TGTGCCAGCAGTGACGGGGGCAAGGTATATAATTCACCCCTCCACTTT	CASSDGGKVYNSPLHF
TRBV12-3/TRBV12-4	TRBJ1-6	few	.	TGTGCCAGCACCCTAATGACAGGAGGCTCCTATAATTCACCCCTCCACTTT	CASTLMTGGSYNSPLHF
TRBV20-1	TRBJ2-5	few	TRBD2	TGCAGTGCTACGGGACTAGCGGAGATGGAAGAGACCCAGTACTTC	CSATGLAEMEETQYF
TRBV7-9	TRBJ1-5	.	.	TGTGCCAGCAGTCCCGCCCCGGGGCAGCCCCAGCATTTT	CASSPAPGQPQHF
TRBV7-2	TRBJ2-7	.	TRBD2	TGTGCCAGCAGCTTGACGGGAGGAGACCACGAGCAGTACTTC	CASSLTGGDHEQYF
TRBV29-1	TRBJ1-1	.	TRBD1	TGCAGCGTTGAAGTTGGGACAGGCTACTCTGAAGCTTTCTTT	CSVEVGTGYSEAFF
TRBV2	TRBJ2-7	.	TRBD2	TGTGCCAGCAGTGAAGCGGGGGGGGACTACGAGCAGTACTTC	CASSEAGGDYEQYF